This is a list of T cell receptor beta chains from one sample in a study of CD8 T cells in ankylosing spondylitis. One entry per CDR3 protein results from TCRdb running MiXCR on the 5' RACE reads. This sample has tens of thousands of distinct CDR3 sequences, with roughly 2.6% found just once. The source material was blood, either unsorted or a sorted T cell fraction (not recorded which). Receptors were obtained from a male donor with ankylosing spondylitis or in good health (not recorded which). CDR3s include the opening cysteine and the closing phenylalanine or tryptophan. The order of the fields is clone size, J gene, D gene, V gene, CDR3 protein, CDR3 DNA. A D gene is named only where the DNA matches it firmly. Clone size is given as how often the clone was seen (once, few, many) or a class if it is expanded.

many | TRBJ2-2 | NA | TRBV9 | CASSTGSYHAGELFF | TGTGCCAGCAGCACTGGGAGTTACCATGCCGGGGAGCTGTTTTTT
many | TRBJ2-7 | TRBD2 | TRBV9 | CASSVGTSAVSYEQYF | TGTGCCAGCAGCGTGGGGACTAGCGCCGTAAGTTACGAGCAGTACTTC
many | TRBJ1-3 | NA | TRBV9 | CASSVRQVNSGNTIYF | TGTGCCAGCAGCGTTCGACAGGTTAACTCTGGAAACACCATATATTTT
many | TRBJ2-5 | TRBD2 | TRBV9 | CASSATSGTGETQYF | TGTGCCAGCAGCGCGACTAGCGGGACCGGGGAGACCCAGTACTTC
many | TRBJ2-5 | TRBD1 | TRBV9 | CASSVGGGRPRETQYF | TGTGCCAGCAGCGTAGGAGGGGGCAGGCCTCGGGAGACCCAGTACTTC
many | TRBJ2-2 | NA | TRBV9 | CASSVGGRNTGELFF | TGTGCCAGCAGCGTAGGAGGCCGGAACACCGGGGAGCTGTTTTTT
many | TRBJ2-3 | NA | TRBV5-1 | CAGTQVEDTQYF | TGCGCCGGTACCCAGGTTGAGGATACGCAGTATTTT
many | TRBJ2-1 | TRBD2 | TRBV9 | CASSVSSGSNEQFF | TGTGCCAGCAGCGTGAGTAGCGGGAGCAATGAGCAGTTCTTC
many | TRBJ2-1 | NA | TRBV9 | CASSPVLAVQGGNEQFF | TGTGCCAGCAGCCCCGTCTTAGCCGTACAGGGAGGCAATGAGCAGTTCTTC
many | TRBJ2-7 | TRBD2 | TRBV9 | CASSVGGTSPHEQYF | TGTGCCAGCAGCGTAGGGGGGACTAGCCCCCACGAGCAGTACTTC
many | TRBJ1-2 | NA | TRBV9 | CASSVDGHRRYGYTF | TGTGCCAGCAGCGTAGATGGCCACCGGAGGTATGGCTACACCTTC
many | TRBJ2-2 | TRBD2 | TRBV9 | CASSVDGSGRASGELFF | TGTGCCAGCAGCGTAGATGGAAGCGGGAGGGCGTCAGGGGAGCTGTTTTTT
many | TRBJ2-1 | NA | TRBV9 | CASSVDAVEREQFF | TGTGCCAGCAGCGTAGATGCAGTGGAGCGCGAGCAGTTCTTC
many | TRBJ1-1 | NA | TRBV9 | CASSVDGRNTEAFF | TGTGCCAGCAGCGTAGATGGACGGAACACTGAAGCTTTCTTT
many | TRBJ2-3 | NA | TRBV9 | CASSLQGRGGDTQYF | TGTGCCAGCAGCCTCCAGGGCAGGGGAGGAGATACGCAGTATTTT
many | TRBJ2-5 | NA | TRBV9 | CASSVQGGETQYF | TGTGCCAGCAGCGTGCAGGGTGGGGAGACCCAGTACTTC
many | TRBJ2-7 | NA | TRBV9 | CASSAGGRNEQYF | TGTGCCAGCAGCGCGGGGGGCAGAAACGAGCAGTACTTC
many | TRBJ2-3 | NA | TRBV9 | CASAGQPGPDTQYF | TGTGCCAGCGCGGGACAGCCCGGGCCAGATACGCAGTATTTT
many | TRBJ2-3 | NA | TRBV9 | CASSEPTWTDTQYF | TGTGCCAGCAGCGAACCCACCTGGACGGATACGCAGTATTTT
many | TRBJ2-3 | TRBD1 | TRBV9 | CASSPGQGADTQYF | TGTGCCAGCAGCCCCGGACAGGGGGCGGATACGCAGTATTTT